This T cell receptor beta chain was documented in a study of human T cells and chemical hapten exposure. The overall study: Each week of the approximately 25-week study, patients had diphenylcyclopropenone applied to the scalp.

It was the library that attached unique molecular identifiers to individual cDNA molecules. One entry per CDR3 protein results from TCRdb running MiXCR on the RACE reads. The data hold 75,000 to 100,000 distinct CDR3 sequences, with roughly 10% observed a single time. About this clonotype itself: Its antigen is not identified.

Study observations and caveats: Controls formed significantly fewer large CDR3 similarity clusters than expanded TCRs did.

Time point here: patch test 1, 2 weeks after DPC sensitization. Treatment specified: therapeutic diphenylcyclopropenone sensitization with weekly scalp DPC. Sequences were derived from whole blood, sampled in connection with sensitization to the hapten diphenylcyclopropenone (DPC). The sequence was obtained from a man in his forties with alopecia areata. Some clones in this sample may be carry-over from other donors' samples.

This chain's CDR3 is CSARPQGPRTDTQYF. CDR3 nucleotides: TGCAGTGCTAGGCCACAGGGCCCGAGAACAGATACGCAGTATTTT. The rearrangement uses TRBV20-1 and TRBJ2-3; TRBD1 might be the D (6 bases). Germline CDR1 and CDR2: DFQATT and SNEGSKA (reference sequence). The V end was cut by 3 bases, the J end by 3 bases, with 16 bases between. The CDR3 consists of 15 residues.